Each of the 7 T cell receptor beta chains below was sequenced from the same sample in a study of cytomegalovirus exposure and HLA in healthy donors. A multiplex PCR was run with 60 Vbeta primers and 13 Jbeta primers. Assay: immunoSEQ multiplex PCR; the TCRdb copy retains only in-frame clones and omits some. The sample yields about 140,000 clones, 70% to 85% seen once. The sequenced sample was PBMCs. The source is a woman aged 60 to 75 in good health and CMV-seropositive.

The CDR3 protein is CSVVSQGISEAFF. The CDR3 nucleotides are TGCAGCGTTGTGAGCCAGGGGATTTCTGAAGCTTTCTTT. The gene calls are TRBV29-1 and TRBJ1-1, with D possibly TRBD1 on 6 matching bases. Germline-derived CDR1 and CDR2 are SQVTM and ANQGSEA. The V gene lost 4 bases and the J gene lost 6 bases, with 15 bases spanning the gap. There are 13 residues in the CDR3. Full variable domain (outside the CDR3, taken from reference TRBV29-1 and TRBJ1-1): SAVISQKPSRDICQRGTSLTIQCQVDSQVTMMFWYRQQPGQSLTLIATANQGSEATYESGFVIDKFPISRPNLTFSTLTVSNMSPEDSSIYLCSVVSQGISEAFFGQGTRLTVV.

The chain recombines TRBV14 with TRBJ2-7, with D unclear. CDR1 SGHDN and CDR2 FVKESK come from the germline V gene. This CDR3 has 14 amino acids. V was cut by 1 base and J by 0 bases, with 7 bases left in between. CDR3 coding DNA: TGTGCCAGCAGCCAAGGACTCTTCTCCTACGAGCAGTACTTC. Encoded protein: CASSQGLFSYEQYF.

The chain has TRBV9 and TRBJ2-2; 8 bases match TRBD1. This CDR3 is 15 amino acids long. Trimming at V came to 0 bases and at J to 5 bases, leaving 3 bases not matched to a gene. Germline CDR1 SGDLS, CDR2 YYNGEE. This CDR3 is CASSVARQGTGELFF. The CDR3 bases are TGTGCCAGCAGCGTAGCCCGACAGGGGACCGGGGAGCTGTTTTTT.

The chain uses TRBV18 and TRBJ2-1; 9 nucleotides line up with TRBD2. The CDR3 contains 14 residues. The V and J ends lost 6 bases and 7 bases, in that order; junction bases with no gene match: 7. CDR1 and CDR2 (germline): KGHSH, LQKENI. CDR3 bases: TGTGCCAGCTCCCCAGGGCGGGAGGGTAATGAGCAGTTCTTC. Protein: CASSPGREGNEQFF.

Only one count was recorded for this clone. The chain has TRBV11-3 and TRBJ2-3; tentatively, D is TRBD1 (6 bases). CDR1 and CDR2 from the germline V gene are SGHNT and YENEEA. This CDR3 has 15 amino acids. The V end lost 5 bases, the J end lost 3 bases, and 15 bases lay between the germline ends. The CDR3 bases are TGTGCCAGCAGCCAAACGGTACAGGGTACAGATACGCAGTATTTT. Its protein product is CASSQTVQGTDTQYF.

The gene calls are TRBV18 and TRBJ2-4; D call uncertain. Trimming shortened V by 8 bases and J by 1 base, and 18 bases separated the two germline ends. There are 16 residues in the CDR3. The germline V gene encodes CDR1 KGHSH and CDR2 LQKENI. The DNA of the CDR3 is TGTGCCAGCCAGCCTGATCCCGGGTTGGCCAAAAACATTCAGTACTTC. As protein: CASQPDPGLAKNIQYF.

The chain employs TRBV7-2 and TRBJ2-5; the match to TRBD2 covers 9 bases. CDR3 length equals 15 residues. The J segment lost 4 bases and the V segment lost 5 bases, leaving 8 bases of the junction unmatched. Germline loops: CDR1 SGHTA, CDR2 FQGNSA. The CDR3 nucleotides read TGTGCCAGCAGCCAGAGGGCGGGAGGGGGAGAGACCCAGTACTTC. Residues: CASSQRAGGGETQYF.